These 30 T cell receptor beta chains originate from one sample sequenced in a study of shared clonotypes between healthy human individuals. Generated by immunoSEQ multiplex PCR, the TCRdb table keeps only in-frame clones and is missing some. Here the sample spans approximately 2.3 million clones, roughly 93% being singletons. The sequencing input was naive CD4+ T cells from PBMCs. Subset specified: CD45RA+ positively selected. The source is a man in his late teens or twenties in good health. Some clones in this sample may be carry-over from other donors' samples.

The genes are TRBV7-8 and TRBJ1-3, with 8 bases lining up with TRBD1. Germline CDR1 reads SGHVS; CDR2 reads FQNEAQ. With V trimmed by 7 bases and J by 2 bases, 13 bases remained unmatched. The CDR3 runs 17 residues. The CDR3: CASMGQGAGRAGNTIYF. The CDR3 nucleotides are TGTGCCAGCATGGGGCAGGGGGCAGGAAGGGCTGGAAACACCATATATTTT.

The CDR3 here is CASSVTGRSNQPQHF. CDR3 bases: TGTGCCAGCAGTGTGACAGGGCGCAGCAATCAGCCCCAGCATTTT. The chain recombines TRBV28 with TRBJ1-5; 7 bases agree with TRBD1. V gave up 5 bases and J gave up 1 base; unmatched junction bases: 5. CDR3 size: 15 residues. Per germline, CDR1 MDHEN and CDR2 SYDVKM. Full variable domain (missing parts from reference TRBV28 and TRBJ1-5): DVKVTQSSRYLVKRTGEKVFLECVQDMDHENMFWYRQDPGLGLRLIYFSYDVKMKEKGDIPEGYSVSREKKERFSLILESASTNQTSMYLCASSVTGRSNQPQHFGDGTRLSIL.

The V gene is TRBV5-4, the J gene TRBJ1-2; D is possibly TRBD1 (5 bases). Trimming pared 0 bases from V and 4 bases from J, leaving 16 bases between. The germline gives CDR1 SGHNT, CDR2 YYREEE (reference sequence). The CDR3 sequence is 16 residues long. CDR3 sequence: CASSLGQKIKGYGYTF. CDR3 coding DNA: TGTGCCAGCAGCTTGGGACAGAAAATCAAGGGCTATGGCTACACCTTC.

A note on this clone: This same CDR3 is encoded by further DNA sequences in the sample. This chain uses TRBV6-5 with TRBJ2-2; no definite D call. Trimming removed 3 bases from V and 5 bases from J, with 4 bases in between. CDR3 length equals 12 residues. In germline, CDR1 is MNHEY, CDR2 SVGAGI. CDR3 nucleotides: TGTGCCAGCAGTTATGGAACCGGGGAGCTGTTTTTT. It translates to CASSYGTGELFF.

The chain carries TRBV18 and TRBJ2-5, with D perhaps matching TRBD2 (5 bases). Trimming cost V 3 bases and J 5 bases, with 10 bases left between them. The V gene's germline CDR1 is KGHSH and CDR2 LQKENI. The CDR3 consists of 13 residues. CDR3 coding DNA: TGTGCCAGCTCACCCGGGATTGATGAGACCCAGTACTTC. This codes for CASSPGIDETQYF. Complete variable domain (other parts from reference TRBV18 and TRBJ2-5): NAGVMQNPRHLVRRRGQEARLRCSPMKGHSHVYWYRQLPEEGLKFMVYLQKENIIDESGMPKERFSAEFPKEGPSILRIQQVVRGDSAAYFCASSPGIDETQYFGPGTRLLVL.

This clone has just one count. The CDR3 is CATSIGRRNEQYF. Here the CDR3 DNA reads TGTGCCACCAGCATAGGCAGACGAAACGAGCAGTACTTC. The genes are TRBV15 and TRBJ2-7; D unresolved. Trimming pared 4 bases from V and 5 bases from J, leaving 12 bases between. Germline lookup yields CDR1 LNHNV and CDR2 YYDKDF (reference sequence). This CDR3 contains 13 residues.

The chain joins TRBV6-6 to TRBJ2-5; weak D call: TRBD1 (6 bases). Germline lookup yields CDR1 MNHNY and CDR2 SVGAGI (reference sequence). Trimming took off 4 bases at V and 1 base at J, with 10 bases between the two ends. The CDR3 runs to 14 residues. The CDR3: CASSFSRGQETQYF. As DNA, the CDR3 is TGTGCCAGCAGTTTTTCCAGGGGCCAAGAGACCCAGTACTTC.

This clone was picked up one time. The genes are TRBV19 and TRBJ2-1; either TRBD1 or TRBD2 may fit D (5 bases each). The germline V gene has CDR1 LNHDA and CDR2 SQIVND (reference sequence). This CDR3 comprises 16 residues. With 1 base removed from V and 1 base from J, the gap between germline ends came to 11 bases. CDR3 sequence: CASSIGGWGSYNEQFF. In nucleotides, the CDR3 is TGTGCCAGTAGTATAGGAGGGTGGGGGTCCTACAATGAGCAGTTCTTC. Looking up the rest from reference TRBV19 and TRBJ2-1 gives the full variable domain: DGGITQSPKYLFRKEGQNVTLSCEQNLNHDAMYWYRQDPGQGLRLIYYSQIVNDFQKGDIAEGYSVSREKKESFPLTVTSAQKNPTAFYLCASSIGGWGSYNEQFFGPGTRLTVL.

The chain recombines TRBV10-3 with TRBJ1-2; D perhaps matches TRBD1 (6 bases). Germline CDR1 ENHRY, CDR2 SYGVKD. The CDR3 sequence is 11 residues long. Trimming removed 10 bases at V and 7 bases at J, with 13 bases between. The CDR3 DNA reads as TGTGCCACCCAACAGGGAGCTGGCTACACCTTC. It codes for CATQQGAGYTF.

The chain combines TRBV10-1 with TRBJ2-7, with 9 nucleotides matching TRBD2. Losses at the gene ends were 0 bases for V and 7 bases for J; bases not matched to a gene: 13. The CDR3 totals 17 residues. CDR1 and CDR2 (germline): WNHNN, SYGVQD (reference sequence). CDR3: CASSESSLAGLSGEQYF. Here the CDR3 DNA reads TGCGCCAGCAGTGAGTCGTCTCTAGCGGGACTATCTGGGGAGCAGTACTTC.

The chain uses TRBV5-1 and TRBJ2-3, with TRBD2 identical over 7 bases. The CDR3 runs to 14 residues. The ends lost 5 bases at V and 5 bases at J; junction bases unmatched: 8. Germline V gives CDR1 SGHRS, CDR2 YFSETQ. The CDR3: CASSGGSWLDTQYF. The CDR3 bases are TGCGCCAGCAGTGGCGGGAGTTGGTTAGATACGCAGTATTTT.

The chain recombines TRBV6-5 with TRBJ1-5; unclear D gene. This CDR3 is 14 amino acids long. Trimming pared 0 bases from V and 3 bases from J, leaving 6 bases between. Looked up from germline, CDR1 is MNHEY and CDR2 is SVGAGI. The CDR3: CASSYSYINQPQHF. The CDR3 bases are TGTGCCAGCAGTTACTCGTACATCAATCAGCCCCAGCATTTT.

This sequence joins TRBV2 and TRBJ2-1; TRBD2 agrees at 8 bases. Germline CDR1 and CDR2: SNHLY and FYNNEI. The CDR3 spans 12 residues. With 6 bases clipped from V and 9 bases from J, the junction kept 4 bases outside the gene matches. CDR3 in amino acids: CASRAREGEQFF. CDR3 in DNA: TGTGCCAGCAGGGCCCGGGAGGGTGAGCAGTTCTTC.

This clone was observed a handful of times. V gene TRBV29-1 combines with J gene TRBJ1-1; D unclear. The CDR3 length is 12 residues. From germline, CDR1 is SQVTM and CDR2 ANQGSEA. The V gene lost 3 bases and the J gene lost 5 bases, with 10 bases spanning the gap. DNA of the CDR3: TGCAGCGTTGACACCCGAAGGACTGAAGCTTTCTTT. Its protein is CSVDTRRTEAFF.

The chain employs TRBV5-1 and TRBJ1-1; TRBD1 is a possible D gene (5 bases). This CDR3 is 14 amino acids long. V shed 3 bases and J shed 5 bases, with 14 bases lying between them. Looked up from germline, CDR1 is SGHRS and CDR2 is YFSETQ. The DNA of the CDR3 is TGCGCCAGCAGCTCCTCCACGCGGGGGACTGAAGCTTTCTTT. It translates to CASSSSTRGTEAFF.

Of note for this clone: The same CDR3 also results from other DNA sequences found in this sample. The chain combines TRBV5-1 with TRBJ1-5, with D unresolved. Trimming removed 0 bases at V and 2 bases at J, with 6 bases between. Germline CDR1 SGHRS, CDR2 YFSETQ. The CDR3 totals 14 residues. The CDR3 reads CASSLEAGNQPQHF. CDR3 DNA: TGCGCCAGCAGCTTGGAGGCGGGCAATCAGCCCCAGCATTTT.

The CDR3 spells CASSTGQGSNGANVLTF. The DNA for the CDR3 is TGCGCCAGCAGCACGGGACAGGGTTCGAACGGGGCCAACGTCCTGACTTTC. The chain employs TRBV5-1 and TRBJ2-6; 9 bases are shared with TRBD1. The CDR3 spans 17 residues. Germline CDR1 reads SGHRS; CDR2 reads YFSETQ. V lost 4 bases, J lost 4 bases, and 9 bases stayed unmatched. Full variable domain (remainder filled in from reference TRBV5-1 and TRBJ2-6): KAGVTQTPRYLIKTRGQQVTLSCSPISGHRSVSWYQQTPGQGLQFLFEYFSETQRNKGNFPGRFSGRQFSNSRSEMNVSTLELGDSALYLCASSTGQGSNGANVLTFGAGSRLTVL.

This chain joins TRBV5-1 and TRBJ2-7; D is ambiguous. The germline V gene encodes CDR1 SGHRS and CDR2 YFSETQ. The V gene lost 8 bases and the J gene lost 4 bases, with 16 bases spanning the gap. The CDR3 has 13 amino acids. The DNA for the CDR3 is TGCGCCAGTCAGATAGATCTTCAGTACGAGCAGTACTTC. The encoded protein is CASQIDLQYEQYF.

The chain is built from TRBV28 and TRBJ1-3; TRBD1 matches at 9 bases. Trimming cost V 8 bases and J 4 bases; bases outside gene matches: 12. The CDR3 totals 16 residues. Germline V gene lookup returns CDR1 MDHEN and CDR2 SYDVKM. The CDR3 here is CASFASDRGKGNTIYF. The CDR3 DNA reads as TGTGCCAGCTTCGCCTCGGACAGGGGAAAAGGAAACACCATATATTTT.

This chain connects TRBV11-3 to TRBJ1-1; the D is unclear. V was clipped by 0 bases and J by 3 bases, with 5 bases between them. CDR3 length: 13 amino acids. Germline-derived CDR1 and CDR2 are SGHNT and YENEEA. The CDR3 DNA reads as TGTGCCAGCAGCTTAGATATAGACACTGAAGCTTTCTTT. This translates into CASSLDIDTEAFF.

In nucleotides, the CDR3 is TGTGCCAGCAGCCCCTTTCCAGGGGTAGGCAATGAGCAGTTCTTC. Protein: CASSPFPGVGNEQFF. This chain links TRBV7-3 with TRBJ2-1, with D possibly TRBD1 on 6 matching bases. V lost 5 bases, J lost 6 bases, and 17 bases lay in between. The CDR3 runs to 15 residues. Germline values: CDR1 SGHTA, CDR2 FQGTGA.

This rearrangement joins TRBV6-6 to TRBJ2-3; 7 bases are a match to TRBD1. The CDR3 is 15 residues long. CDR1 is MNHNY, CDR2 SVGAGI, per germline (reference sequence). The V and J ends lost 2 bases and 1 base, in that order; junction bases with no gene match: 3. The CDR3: CASSYTTGGTDTQYF. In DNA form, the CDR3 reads TGTGCCAGCAGTTACACCACAGGGGGCACAGATACGCAGTATTTT.

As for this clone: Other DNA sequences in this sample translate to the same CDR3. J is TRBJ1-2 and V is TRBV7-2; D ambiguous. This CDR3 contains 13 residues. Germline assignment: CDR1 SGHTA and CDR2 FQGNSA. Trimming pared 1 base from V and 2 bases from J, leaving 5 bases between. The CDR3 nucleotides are TGTGCCAGCAGCTTAGGGGTAAACTATGGCTACACCTTC. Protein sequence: CASSLGVNYGYTF.

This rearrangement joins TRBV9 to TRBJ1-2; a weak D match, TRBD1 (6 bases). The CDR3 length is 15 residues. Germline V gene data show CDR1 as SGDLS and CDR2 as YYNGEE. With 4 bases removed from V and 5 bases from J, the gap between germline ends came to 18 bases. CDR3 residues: CASSPGGAAGYGYTF. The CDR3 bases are TGTGCCAGCAGCCCCGGGGGGGCCGCAGGGTATGGCTACACCTTC.

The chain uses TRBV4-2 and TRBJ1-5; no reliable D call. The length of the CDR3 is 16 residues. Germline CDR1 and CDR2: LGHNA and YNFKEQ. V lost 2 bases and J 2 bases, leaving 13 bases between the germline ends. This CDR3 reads CASSQTPGSRNQPQHF. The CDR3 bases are TGTGCCAGCAGCCAAACTCCCGGTAGCCGCAATCAGCCCCAGCATTTT.

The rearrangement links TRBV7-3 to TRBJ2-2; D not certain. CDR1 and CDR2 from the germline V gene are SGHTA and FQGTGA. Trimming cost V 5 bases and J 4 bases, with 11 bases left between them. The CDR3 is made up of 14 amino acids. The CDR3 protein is CASSKTGSTGELFF. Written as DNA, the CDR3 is TGTGCCAGCAGCAAAACGGGTTCCACCGGGGAGCTGTTTTTT.

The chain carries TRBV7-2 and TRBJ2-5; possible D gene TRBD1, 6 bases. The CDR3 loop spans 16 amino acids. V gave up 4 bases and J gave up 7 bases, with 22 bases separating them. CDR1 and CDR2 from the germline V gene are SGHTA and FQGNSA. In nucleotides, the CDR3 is TGTGCCAGCAGCTCCTCCGGGACAAGAAACACGGGGACCCAGTACTTC. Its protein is CASSSSGTRNTGTQYF. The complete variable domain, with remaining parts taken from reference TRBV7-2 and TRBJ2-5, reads GAGVSQSPSNKVTEKGKDVELRCDPISGHTALYWYRQSLGQGLEFLIYFQGNSAPDKSGLPSDRFSAERTGGSVSTLTIQRTQQEDSAVYLCASSSSGTRNTGTQYFGPGTRLLVL.

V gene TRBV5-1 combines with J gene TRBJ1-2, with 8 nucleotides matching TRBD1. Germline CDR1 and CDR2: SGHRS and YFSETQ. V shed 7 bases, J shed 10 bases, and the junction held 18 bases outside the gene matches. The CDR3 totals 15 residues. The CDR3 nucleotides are TGCGCCAGCGGCACGATCCTGGGGACAGGTCTTGACTACACCTTC. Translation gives CASGTILGTGLDYTF.

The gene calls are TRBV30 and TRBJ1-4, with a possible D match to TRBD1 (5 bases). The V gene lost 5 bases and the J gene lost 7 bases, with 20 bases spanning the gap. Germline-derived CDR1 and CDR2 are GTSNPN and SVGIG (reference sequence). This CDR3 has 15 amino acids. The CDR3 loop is CAWAPGAPEGEKLFF. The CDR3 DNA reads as TGTGCCTGGGCCCCCGGGGCCCCCGAAGGTGAAAAACTGTTTTTT. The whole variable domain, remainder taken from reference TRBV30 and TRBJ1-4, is SQTIHQWPATLVQPVGSPLSLECTVEGTSNPNLYWYRQAAGRGLQLLFYSVGIGQISSEVPQNLSASRPQDRQFILSSKKLLLSDSGFYLCAWAPGAPEGEKLFFGSGTQLSVL.

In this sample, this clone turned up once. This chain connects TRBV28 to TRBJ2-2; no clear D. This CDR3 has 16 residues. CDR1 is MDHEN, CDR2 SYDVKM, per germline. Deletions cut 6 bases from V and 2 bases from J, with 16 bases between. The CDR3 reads CASSPGSAPNTGELFF. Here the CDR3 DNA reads TGTGCCAGCAGCCCCGGGTCGGCGCCCAACACCGGGGAGCTGTTTTTT. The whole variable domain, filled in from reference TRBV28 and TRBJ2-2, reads DVKVTQSSRYLVKRTGEKVFLECVQDMDHENMFWYRQDPGLGLRLIYFSYDVKMKEKGDIPEGYSVSREKKERFSLILESASTNQTSMYLCASSPGSAPNTGELFFGEGSRLTVL.